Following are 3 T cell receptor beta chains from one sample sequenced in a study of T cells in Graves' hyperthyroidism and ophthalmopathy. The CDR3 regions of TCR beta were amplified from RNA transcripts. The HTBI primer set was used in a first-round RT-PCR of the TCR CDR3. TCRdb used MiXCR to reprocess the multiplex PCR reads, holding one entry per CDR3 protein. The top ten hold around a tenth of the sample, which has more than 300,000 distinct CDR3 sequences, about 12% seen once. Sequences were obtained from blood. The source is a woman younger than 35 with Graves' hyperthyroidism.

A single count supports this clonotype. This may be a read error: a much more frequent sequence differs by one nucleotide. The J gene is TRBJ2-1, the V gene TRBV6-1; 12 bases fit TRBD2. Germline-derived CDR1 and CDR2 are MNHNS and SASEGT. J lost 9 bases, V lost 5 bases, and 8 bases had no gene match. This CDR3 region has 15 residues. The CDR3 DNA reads TGTGCCAGCAGTCAGACTAGCGGGGGTCTCAGTGAGCAGTTCTTC. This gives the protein CASSQTSGGLSEQFF.

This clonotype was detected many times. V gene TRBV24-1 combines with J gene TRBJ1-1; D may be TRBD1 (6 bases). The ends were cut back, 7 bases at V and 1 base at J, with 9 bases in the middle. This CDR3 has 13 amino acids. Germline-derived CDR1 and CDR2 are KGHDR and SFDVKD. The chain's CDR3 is CATSKQGNTEAFF. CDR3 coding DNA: TGTGCCACCAGCAAACAGGGGAACACTGAAGCTTTCTTT.

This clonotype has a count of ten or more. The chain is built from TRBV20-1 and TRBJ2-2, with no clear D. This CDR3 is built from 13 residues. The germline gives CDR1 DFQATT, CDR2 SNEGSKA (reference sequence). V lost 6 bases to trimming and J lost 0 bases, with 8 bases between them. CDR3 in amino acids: CSARTTNTGELFF. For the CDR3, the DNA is TGCAGTGCCCGAACCACGAACACCGGGGAGCTGTTTTTT.